The 16 T cell receptor beta chains listed next were all sequenced from one sample in a study of T-cell reconstitution after alpha-beta-depleted transplantation in children. Unique molecular identifiers featured in how the TCRbeta library was prepared. TCRdb processed the PCR reads anew with MiXCR; each CDR3 protein has one entry. The sample shows under 450,000 distinct CDR3 sequences, roughly 17% of them seen only once. The source material was PBMCs, mostly from graft donor cells, sampled 360 days after TCRalphabeta/CD19-depleted stem cell transplant. These TCRs come from a boy younger than two who had a stem cell transplant for Wiskott-Aldrich syndrome, so the T cells may come from the graft donor.

The chain joins TRBV10-3 to TRBJ2-5; 11 bases map to TRBD1. The CDR3 covers 14 residues. The V and J ends lost 11 bases and 4 bases, in that order; junction bases with no gene match: 9. Per germline, CDR1 ENHRY and CDR2 SYGVKD. The CDR3 nucleotides read TGTGCCTCACAACCCGGGACAGGGGGAGAGACCCAGTACTTC. Translation: CASQPGTGGETQYF.

The sample holds a few counts of this clonotype. The chain links TRBV7-2 to TRBJ1-6; 9 positions agree with TRBD1. The CDR3 covers 16 residues. V was clipped by 1 base and J by 9 bases; unmatched bases: 7. CDR1 SGHTA and CDR2 FQGNSA come from the germline V gene. DNA of the CDR3: TGTGCCAGCAGCTTAGGGGGACAGGGAAGGGGTTCACCCCTCCACTTT. It is translated as CASSLGGQGRGSPLHF.

The chain uses TRBV7-9 and TRBJ2-7, with D unclear. The CDR3 consists of 15 residues. The germline V and J ends were trimmed by 5 bases and 0 bases, with 14 bases remaining between them. CDR1 and CDR2 (germline): SEHNR, FQNEAQ (reference sequence). CDR3 residues: CASSPNPTGSYEQYF. The DNA for the CDR3 is TGTGCCAGCAGCCCTAACCCTACGGGCTCCTACGAGCAGTACTTC.

At least ten counts were recorded for this clonotype. The chain carries TRBV12-3 or TRBV12-4 and TRBJ2-2; D uncertain. This CDR3 has 13 residues. Between the trimmed V and J ends, which lost 3 bases and 5 bases, there was a span of 7 bases. The CDR3 region has the DNA TGTGCCAGCAGTTTTAGACAAACCGGGGAGCTGTTTTTT. It is translated as CASSFRQTGELFF.

The chain has TRBV29-1 and TRBJ2-5; a possible D gene is TRBD2 (6 bases). Germline lookup yields CDR1 SQVTM and CDR2 ANQGSEA. V lost 7 bases to trimming and J lost 5 bases, with 17 bases between them. CDR3 length equals 13 residues. This chain's CDR3 is CSAEEFRGETQYF. DNA for the CDR3: TGCAGCGCAGAGGAGTTCCGGGGGGAGACCCAGTACTTC.

This clonotype occurred many times. This chain joins TRBV6-5 and TRBJ2-7; no clear D gene. Trimming removed 6 bases at V and 5 bases at J, with 17 bases between. Germline-derived CDR1 and CDR2 are MNHEY and SVGAGI. The CDR3 covers 14 residues. CDR3 protein: CASSNSWESDEQYF. CDR3 bases: TGTGCCAGCAGCAACTCGTGGGAATCGGACGAGCAGTACTTC.

J is TRBJ2-5 and V is TRBV10-2, with D perhaps TRBD1 (6 bases). Deletions cut 8 bases from V and 4 bases from J, with 11 bases between. The CDR3 covers 12 residues. Looked up from germline, CDR1 is WSHSY and CDR2 is SAAADI. CDR3 residues: CASGQGLETQYF. CDR3 bases: TGCGCCAGCGGTCAGGGGCTAGAGACCCAGTACTTC.

The chain is built from TRBV10-3 and TRBJ2-7; no clear D gene. CDR3 length equals 16 residues. CDR1 is ENHRY and CDR2 is SYGVKD in the germline V gene. Trimming removed 2 bases from V and 2 bases from J, with 16 bases in between. This chain's CDR3 is CAISEGVSKWTYEQYF. CDR3 bases: TGTGCCATCAGTGAGGGGGTCTCGAAATGGACCTACGAGCAGTACTTC.

The CDR3 loop is CASRTSGFTDTQYF. CDR3 DNA: TGTGCCAGCAGGACTAGCGGATTCACAGATACGCAGTATTTT. The rearrangement links TRBV27 to TRBJ2-3, with 9 bases that match TRBD2. Germline CDR1 is MNHEY and CDR2 is SMNVEV (reference sequence). The length of the CDR3 is 14 residues. V was clipped by 6 bases and J by 2 bases; unmatched bases: 3.

The chain links TRBV28 to TRBJ2-3; 11 bases match TRBD2. The CDR3 contains 18 residues. V lost 1 base, J lost 3 bases, and 9 bases stayed unmatched. Germline CDR1 is MDHEN and CDR2 is SYDVKM. The CDR3 sequence is CASSLSRSSGGWTDTQYF. Written as DNA, the CDR3 is TGTGCCAGCAGTTTATCCCGTTCTAGCGGGGGGTGGACAGATACGCAGTATTTT.

This clonotype showed up just a few times. V gene TRBV20-1 combines with J gene TRBJ2-2, with TRBD2 matching over 7 bases. The CDR3 runs to 18 residues. CDR1 and CDR2 from the germline V gene are DFQATT and SNEGSKA (reference sequence). V lost 2 bases and J lost 3; bases outside the gene matches: 15. The chain's CDR3 is CSARRAGELVRDTGELFF. CDR3 DNA: TGCAGTGCTAGACGGGCGGGGGAACTAGTCCGTGACACCGGGGAGCTGTTTTTT.

This clonotype has a count of ten or more. The gene calls are TRBV9 and TRBJ2-7; D may be TRBD2 (6 bases). CDR1 SGDLS and CDR2 YYNGEE come from the germline V gene. The CDR3 contains 15 residues. V was pared by 0 bases and J by 2 bases, with 12 bases between. CDR3 nucleotides: TGTGCCAGCAGCGTAGTGCCGGGAGCAACCTACGAGCAGTACTTC. This encodes CASSVVPGATYEQYF.

The genes are TRBV7-9 and TRBJ1-5; tentatively, D is TRBD1 (5 bases). The CDR3 contains 15 residues. Germline CDR1 and CDR2: SEHNR and FQNEAQ (reference sequence). The V and J ends lost 2 bases and 7 bases respectively, with 15 bases between them. The CDR3: CASSLSWGEGQPQHF. CDR3 DNA: TGTGCCAGCAGCTTATCCTGGGGCGAGGGACAGCCCCAGCATTTT.

A few counts support this clonotype. The chain joins TRBV4-3 to TRBJ2-7; 8 bases are shared with TRBD1. CDR1 and CDR2 from the germline V gene are LGHNA and YSLEER. V was clipped by 1 base and J by 5 bases; unmatched bases: 4. The CDR3 is 14 amino acids. The DNA of the CDR3 is TGCGCCAGCAGCCAAGGACAGGGGAAGCACGAGCAGTACTTC. As protein: CASSQGQGKHEQYF.

This clonotype was recorded a few times. This chain joins TRBV29-1 and TRBJ1-1; no clear D. CDR1 and CDR2 from the germline V gene are SQVTM and ANQGSEA. This CDR3 contains 13 residues. Trimming removed 5 bases at V and 8 bases at J, with 18 bases between. The CDR3: CSVSRMNGGEAFF. The CDR3 nucleotides read TGCAGCGTTTCCCGAATGAATGGCGGGGAAGCTTTCTTT.

This clonotype was counted many times. V and J are TRBV6-5 and TRBJ2-4, with 11 bases lining up with TRBD2. The ends lost 4 bases at V and 6 bases at J; junction bases unmatched: 8. Per germline, CDR1 MNHEY and CDR2 SVGAGI. This CDR3 has 16 residues. CDR3 sequence: CASSWGHSGGANIQYF. For the CDR3, the DNA is TGTGCCAGCAGTTGGGGGCATAGCGGGGGGGCAAACATTCAGTACTTC.